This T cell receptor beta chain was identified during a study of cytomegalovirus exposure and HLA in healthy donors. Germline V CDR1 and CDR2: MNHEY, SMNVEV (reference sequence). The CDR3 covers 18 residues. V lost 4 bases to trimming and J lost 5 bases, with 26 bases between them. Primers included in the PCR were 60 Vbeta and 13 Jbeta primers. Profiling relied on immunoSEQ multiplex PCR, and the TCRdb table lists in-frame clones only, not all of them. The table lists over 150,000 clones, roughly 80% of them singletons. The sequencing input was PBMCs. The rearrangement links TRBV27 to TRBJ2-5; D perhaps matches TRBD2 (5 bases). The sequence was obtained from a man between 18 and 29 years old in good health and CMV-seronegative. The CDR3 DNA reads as TGTGCCAGCAGTTGGGTCGGGGTGGAAGAAAAAGGTGGCGAGACCCAGTACTTC. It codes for CASSWVGVEEKGGETQYF.